The 2 T cell receptor beta chains in this list originate from one sample, sequenced in a study of T cells in Graves' hyperthyroidism and ophthalmopathy. Regions amplified from RNA transcripts were the TCR beta CDR3 regions. The primer set for the first-round RT-PCR of the TCR CDR3 was HTBI. Each CDR3 protein is one row after TCRdb ran MiXCR on the multiplex PCR reads. Altogether approximately 870,000 distinct CDR3 sequences are present, over 35% being singletons, with the ten largest covering 7.5% to 9.5%. The sample was blood. The receptors originated from a man between 18 and 35 years old with Graves' hyperthyroidism.

The chain has TRBV7-9 and TRBJ1-1; D is uncertain. The CDR3 spans 15 residues. V was clipped by 4 bases and J by 0 bases, with 12 bases between them. From germline, CDR1 is SEHNR and CDR2 FQNEAQ (reference sequence). CDR3 bases: TGTGCCAGCAGCTCCTCCGGGAGCCTGAACACTGAAGCTTTCTTT. Translated, it gives CASSSSGSLNTEAFF.

This clonotype was recorded only once. The V and J genes are TRBV19 and TRBJ1-4; tentative D call: TRBD1 (6 bases). Germline V gene lookup returns CDR1 LNHDA and CDR2 SQIVND (reference sequence). The CDR3 length is 12 residues. V lost 5 bases, J lost 8 bases, and 9 bases lay in between. CDR3 sequence: CASSFDREKLFF. The CDR3 region has the DNA TGTGCCAGTAGTTTCGACAGGGAAAAACTGTTTTTT. The whole variable domain, remainder taken from reference TRBV19 and TRBJ1-4, is DGGITQSPKYLFRKEGQNVTLSCEQNLNHDAMYWYRQDPGQGLRLIYYSQIVNDFQKGDIAEGYSVSREKKESFPLTVTSAQKNPTAFYLCASSFDREKLFFGSGTQLSVL.